A selection of T cell receptor beta chains follows, all from one sample in a study of T cell responses to AZD1222 COVID-19 vaccine. Assay used: immunoSEQ multiplex PCR; TCRdb lists only in-frame clones, some missing. The repertoire consists of over 100,000 clones, with about 88% occurring once and the leading ten covering 5%. Sequenced here: peripheral blood, sampled on day 0 of AZD1222 vaccination. Receptors originate from an adult in good health. The CDR3 runs from the conserved cysteine through the conserved F or W. The order of the fields is clone size, CDR3 length, D gene, V gene, J gene, CDR3 DNA, CDR3 protein. A D gene is named only where the DNA matches it firmly. For some rows the clone size is stated as once, few or many, or as a class when expanded; others skip it.

clone_size: -; cdr3_length: 16; d_call: TRBD2; v_call: TRBV5-4; j_call: TRBJ2-7; cdr3_nt: TGTGCCAGCAGCTTGGGGGGGACTAGCGGAACCTACGAGCAGTACTTC; cdr3_aa: CASSLGGTSGTYEQYF
clone_size: -; cdr3_length: 16; d_call: TRBD2; v_call: TRBV28; j_call: TRBJ2-2; cdr3_nt: TGTGCCAGCAGGGGAGATGGGGAGGGATACACCGGGGAGCTGTTTTTT; cdr3_aa: CASRGDGEGYTGELFF
clone_size: -; cdr3_length: 15; d_call: TRBD2; v_call: TRBV18; j_call: TRBJ2-1; cdr3_nt: TGTGCCAGCTCACCAACCCGGGGGGGGTTCAATGAGCAGTTCTTC; cdr3_aa: CASSPTRGGFNEQFF
clone_size: -; cdr3_length: 15; d_call: TRBD2; v_call: TRBV3-1/TRBV3-2; j_call: TRBJ2-2; cdr3_nt: TGTGCCAGCAGCCAAGGGGGACTAGCCACCGGGGAGCTGTTTTTT; cdr3_aa: CASSQGGLATGELFF
clone_size: -; cdr3_length: 14; d_call: TRBD2; v_call: TRBV11-2; j_call: TRBJ2-5; cdr3_nt: TGTGCCAGCAGGCTAGCGGGGGGATTAGAGACCCAGTACTTC; cdr3_aa: CASRLAGGLETQYF
clone_size: -; cdr3_length: 15; d_call: -; v_call: TRBV27; j_call: TRBJ1-2; cdr3_nt: TGTGCCAGCAGTTTAGATCCAGGGGCCAACTATGGCTACACCTTC; cdr3_aa: CASSLDPGANYGYTF
clone_size: once; cdr3_length: 15; d_call: TRBD1; v_call: TRBV19; j_call: TRBJ1-5; cdr3_nt: TGTGCCAGTTTACCGGGACAGGGAAGCAATCAGCCCCAGCATTTT; cdr3_aa: CASLPGQGSNQPQHF
clone_size: -; cdr3_length: 13; d_call: TRBD2; v_call: TRBV19; j_call: TRBJ2-3; cdr3_nt: TGTGCCAGTAGTATCGGGGGGACAGATACGCAGTATTTT; cdr3_aa: CASSIGGTDTQYF
clone_size: -; cdr3_length: 16; d_call: -; v_call: TRBV7-3; j_call: TRBJ1-6; cdr3_nt: TGTGCCAGCAGCTTTCAAGGGAGCTCCTATAATTCACCCCTCCACTTT; cdr3_aa: CASSFQGSSYNSPLHF
clone_size: -; cdr3_length: 11; d_call: TRBD2; v_call: TRBV28; j_call: TRBJ2-7; cdr3_nt: TGTGCCAGCAAGGGAGGGCCCGAGCAGTACTTC; cdr3_aa: CASKGGPEQYF
clone_size: once; cdr3_length: 16; d_call: TRBD2; v_call: TRBV11-2; j_call: TRBJ2-7; cdr3_nt: TGTGCCAGCAGCTTGACTCTAGCGGGGGGACCCTACGAGCAGTACTTC; cdr3_aa: CASSLTLAGGPYEQYF
clone_size: -; cdr3_length: 16; d_call: -; v_call: TRBV14; j_call: TRBJ2-1; cdr3_nt: TGTGCCAGCAGCCAAGGATGGTGGGAGAGTTGGGATGAGCAGTTCTTC; cdr3_aa: CASSQGWWESWDEQFF
clone_size: few; cdr3_length: 14; d_call: TRBD2; v_call: TRBV7-9; j_call: TRBJ2-7; cdr3_nt: TGTGCCAGCAGCTTAGCGCTGGGGGGGTACGAGCAGTACTTC; cdr3_aa: CASSLALGGYEQYF
clone_size: -; cdr3_length: 14; d_call: -; v_call: TRBV27; j_call: TRBJ1-5; cdr3_nt: TGTGCCAGCAGTTTCGGGAGCGCCAGGGCGCCCCAGCATTTT; cdr3_aa: CASSFGSARAPQHF
clone_size: few; cdr3_length: 14; d_call: TRBD2; v_call: TRBV7-2; j_call: TRBJ2-7; cdr3_nt: TGTGCCAGCAGCCGGACTAGCGGCTCCTACGAGCAGTACTTC; cdr3_aa: CASSRTSGSYEQYF
clone_size: few; cdr3_length: 18; d_call: -; v_call: TRBV2; j_call: TRBJ1-5; cdr3_nt: TGTGCCAGCAGGAGGGGGGACCAGGGTCGGATTGGCAATCAGCCCCAGCATTTT; cdr3_aa: CASRRGDQGRIGNQPQHF
clone_size: -; cdr3_length: 16; d_call: TRBD2; v_call: TRBV28; j_call: TRBJ2-1; cdr3_nt: TGTGCCAGCAGTAAGACTAGCGGGAGGGCCGGGGATGAGCAGTTCTTC; cdr3_aa: CASSKTSGRAGDEQFF
clone_size: many; cdr3_length: 15; d_call: -; v_call: TRBV15; j_call: TRBJ1-1; cdr3_nt: TGTGCCACCAGCAGAGATTACCAGATGAACACTGAAGCTTTCTTT; cdr3_aa: CATSRDYQMNTEAFF
clone_size: once; cdr3_length: 15; d_call: -; v_call: TRBV5-1; j_call: TRBJ2-6; cdr3_nt: TGCGCCAGCAGCTTCGGGACTTCTGGGGCCAACGTCCTGACTTTC; cdr3_aa: CASSFGTSGANVLTF
clone_size: -; cdr3_length: 14; d_call: -; v_call: TRBV6-2/TRBV6-3; j_call: TRBJ2-7; cdr3_nt: TGTGCCAGCAGTTACATATGGGTCCCCTACGAGCAGTACTTC; cdr3_aa: CASSYIWVPYEQYF